Below, one TCR beta chain is given with its context. Its antigen is as yet unknown. At one boundary the junction diverges from the germline segment, which might be a read error. The length of the CDR3 is 12 residues. Germline V gene lookup returns CDR1 MNHNY and CDR2 SVGAGI (reference sequence). RNA was extracted from bulk tissue without any cell sorting. The sample comes from a study of tumor and adjacent non-tumor tissue in lung cancer. In the study overall: Aged about 30 to 76 years, patients included roughly eleven men and 4 to 6 women with stage I to III disease. Whole-study findings and limits: Compared with tumor, normal lung showed significantly lower TCR diversity. Top 100 clones took a larger repertoire share in normal lung. Patients with more diverse tumor TCRs had worse survival.

Three rounds of nested PCR, following a modified ARM-PCR protocol, produced the TCRbeta library. Using its own MiXCR run on the multiplex PCR reads, TCRdb lists one record per CDR3 protein. The repertoire holds over 130,000 distinct CDR3 sequences, with approximately 64% as singletons. J is TRBJ1-6 and V is TRBV6-6; D is unclear. The sample taken for sequencing was lung tumor tissue. The receptor comes from a man aged 55 to 70 with small cell lung cancer. Here the CDR3 reads CASSVRYSPPHF. The CDR3, as DNA: TGTGCCAGCAGTGTTCGTTATTCGCCCCCCCACTTT.